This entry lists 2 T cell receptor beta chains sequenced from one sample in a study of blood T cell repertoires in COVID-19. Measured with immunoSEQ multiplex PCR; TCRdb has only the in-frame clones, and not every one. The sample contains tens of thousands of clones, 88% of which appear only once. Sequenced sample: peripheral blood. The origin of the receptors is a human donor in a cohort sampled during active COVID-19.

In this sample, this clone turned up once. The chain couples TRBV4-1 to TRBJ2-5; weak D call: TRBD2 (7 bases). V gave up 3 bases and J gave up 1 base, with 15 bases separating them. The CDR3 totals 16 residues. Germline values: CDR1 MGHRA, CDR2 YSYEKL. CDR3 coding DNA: TGCGCCAGCAGCCATCTTACCGGGGGGCCCCAAGAGACCCAGTACTTC. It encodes CASSHLTGGPQETQYF.

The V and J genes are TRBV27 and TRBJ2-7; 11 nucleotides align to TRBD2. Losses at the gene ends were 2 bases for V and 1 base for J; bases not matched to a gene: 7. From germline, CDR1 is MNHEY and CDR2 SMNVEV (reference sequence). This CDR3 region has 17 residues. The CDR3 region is CASSLAGLAERSYEQYF. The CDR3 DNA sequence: TGTGCCAGCAGTTTAGCGGGACTAGCGGAAAGATCCTACGAGCAGTACTTC.